The rows below give T cell receptor beta chains drawn from one sample of a study of blood T cells in healthy people across ages. TCRdb itself ran the 5' RACE reads through MiXCR, one entry per CDR3 protein. Counted here are hundreds of thousands of distinct CDR3 sequences, around 24% occurring once; the ten biggest clones make up roughly 9.4%. These data were also reused for a study on T cells of mothers and their children.

Source material: blood. Receptor source: a boy between 10 and 17 years old in good health. Both conserved end residues are part of each CDR3. Fields, in order: V gene, clone size, J gene, D gene, CDR3 DNA, CDR3 protein. A D gene is named only where the DNA matches it firmly. For some rows the clone size is stated as once, few or many, or as a class when expanded; others skip it.

TRBV12-3/TRBV12-4	NA	TRBJ2-3	TRBD1	TGTGCCAGCAGCCGGGACAGCCGCACAGATACGCAGTATTTT	CASSRDSRTDTQYF
TRBV6-5	few	TRBJ2-5	TRBD1	TGTGCCAGCAGTGCGGACAGGGGTCGCCAAGAGACCCAGTACTTC	CASSADRGRQETQYF
TRBV27	few	TRBJ2-1	NA	TGTGCCAGCAGCCCCCGCACTGACAATGAGCAGTTCTTC	CASSPRTDNEQFF
TRBV20-1	NA	TRBJ1-2	NA	TGCAGTGCTAGAGGGGGGGTGGACTATGGCTACACCTTC	CSARGGVDYGYTF
TRBV18	NA	TRBJ1-4	NA	TGTGCCAGCTCACCCCTTACATACCTCGGGGACCCTAATGAAAAACTGTTTTTT	CASSPLTYLGDPNEKLFF
TRBV7-9	NA	TRBJ1-5	TRBD1	TGTGCCAGCAGCTTTACGGGACAGGGTTTCCAAAGCAATCAGCCCCAGCATTTT	CASSFTGQGFQSNQPQHF
TRBV28	NA	TRBJ1-4	NA	TGTGCCAGCAAGATGGGGCCTGCAACTAATGAAAAACTGTTTTTT	CASKMGPATNEKLFF
TRBV5-1	NA	TRBJ2-5	TRBD2	TGCGCCAGCAGCTTGGCCCTCGGGGGGGAGGTAGAGACCCAGTACTTC	CASSLALGGEVETQYF
TRBV28	NA	TRBJ2-5	NA	TGTGCCAGCATTCAAGGGGAGACCCAGTACTTC	CASIQGETQYF
TRBV3-1	few	TRBJ2-7	NA	TGTGCCAGCAGCCAAGGAGGGACCTACTCCTACGAGCAGTACTTC	CASSQGGTYSYEQYF
TRBV29-1	NA	TRBJ2-1	NA	TGCAGCGGTGGGGCGCCTTACAATGAGCAGTTCTTC	CSGGAPYNEQFF
TRBV6-6	few	TRBJ2-7	NA	TGTGCCAGCAGCCCACAAGATTACGAGCAGTACTTC	CASSPQDYEQYF
TRBV29-1	few	TRBJ1-2	NA	TGCAGCGTTGAAGATCCTCAGACATATGGCTACACCTTC	CSVEDPQTYGYTF
TRBV14	NA	TRBJ2-3	NA	TGTGCCAGCAGCACGCCGGGGAAGGGCCTCTGGGGCACAGATACGCAGTATTTT	CASSTPGKGLWGTDTQYF
TRBV9	few	TRBJ2-1	TRBD1	TGTGCCAGCGGAGCCCCCGGGACAGGGGTTTATGGCAATGAGCAGTTCTTC	CASGAPGTGVYGNEQFF
TRBV7-2	few	TRBJ1-4	NA	TGTGCCAGCAGCCCCCTACCGGATGCAACTAATGAAAAACTGTTTTTT	CASSPLPDATNEKLFF
TRBV21-1	few	TRBJ2-5	NA	TGTGCCAGCGGATGGGCCCAGTACTTC	CASGWAQYF
TRBV7-8	NA	TRBJ2-3	NA	TGTGCCAGCAGCACCACCCCGCAAGGCGATACGCAGTATTTT	CASSTTPQGDTQYF
TRBV2	NA	TRBJ2-1	NA	TGTGCCAGCAGTTATGGGGAGGTCAATGCGCAGTTCTTC	CASSYGEVNAQFF
TRBV6-1	few	TRBJ2-2	NA	TGTGCCAGCAGTGAGCGAGGATACACCGGGGAGCTGTTTTTT	CASSERGYTGELFF
TRBV20-1	few	TRBJ1-2	TRBD1	TGCAGTGGCGACACAGGGGGCTACGAGCATGGCTACACCTTC	CSGDTGGYEHGYTF
TRBV18	few	TRBJ1-5	TRBD1	TGTGCCAGCTCGCTCGGGACAGCCCCTTCTCAGCCCCAGCATTTT	CASSLGTAPSQPQHF
TRBV3-1	NA	TRBJ1-2	NA	TGTGCCAGCAGCCAAGGCAGGAATAGCGGCTACACCTTC	CASSQGRNSGYTF
TRBV24-1	few	TRBJ2-1	NA	TGTGCCACCAGTGATTTTGGGGGCTACAATGAGCAGTTCTTC	CATSDFGGYNEQFF
TRBV11-2	few	TRBJ2-7	NA	TGTGCCAGCAGCCCGACCCTAGGGCCCCCCCACGAGCAGTACTTC	CASSPTLGPPHEQYF
TRBV13	NA	TRBJ2-5	NA	TGTGCCAGCAGCCTAACCGGGGACCTCCTTTACTTC	CASSLTGDLLYF
TRBV11-1	NA	TRBJ2-7	NA	TGTGCCAGCAGCTTACCCGGGCTCCCCTACGAGCAGTACTTC	CASSLPGLPYEQYF
TRBV20-1	NA	TRBJ1-4	NA	TGCAGTGCTAAGATGGGGCCCTCTAATGAAAAACTGTTTTTT	CSAKMGPSNEKLFF
TRBV29-1	NA	TRBJ1-2	NA	TGCAGCGTTCACCAGACAGGAGAGAACTATGGCTACACCTTC	CSVHQTGENYGYTF
TRBV28	NA	TRBJ2-7	NA	TGTGCCAGCAGCTACACCGGAGGACTCTACGAGCAGTACTTC	CASSYTGGLYEQYF
TRBV20-1	NA	TRBJ2-5	TRBD2	TGCAGTGCTAGAGATCGGACTAGCGGGGGGCAACGGGAGACCCAGTACTTC	CSARDRTSGGQRETQYF
TRBV20-1	NA	TRBJ2-3	NA	TGCAGTGCCGCCAGCGGGAGCACAGATACGCAGTATTTT	CSAASGSTDTQYF
TRBV21-1	NA	TRBJ2-7	NA	TGTGCCAGCAGCGACTCAGACAGCCGGAGGTACTTC	CASSDSDSRRYF
TRBV12-3/TRBV12-4	NA	TRBJ2-1	NA	TGTGCCAGCAGTTTAGTGCTAGCCCAAGATGAGCAGTTCTTC	CASSLVLAQDEQFF
TRBV25-1	NA	TRBJ2-1	TRBD2	TGTGCCAGCAGTGAAGGACTAGAAAAGGATGAGCAGTTCTTC	CASSEGLEKDEQFF
TRBV6-6	few	TRBJ2-7	NA	TGTGCCAGCAGTGCCCCTGGTCCCACGAAGAGCGACGAGCAGTACTTC	CASSAPGPTKSDEQYF
TRBV7-8	many	TRBJ2-5	TRBD2	TGTGCCAGCAGCTTAGGACTAGCGGACCAAGAGACCCAGTACTTC	CASSLGLADQETQYF
TRBV4-3	NA	TRBJ1-4	NA	TGCGCCAGCAGCCAAGATTCGAGGTCAACTAATGAAAAACTGTTTTTT	CASSQDSRSTNEKLFF
TRBV6-2/TRBV6-3	few	TRBJ2-5	NA	TGTGCCACCAGGCGTGGGGAGACCCAGTACTTC	CATRRGETQYF
TRBV5-1	NA	TRBJ2-7	NA	TGCGCCAGCAGCTTGAGGACAAACTACGAGCAGTACTTC	CASSLRTNYEQYF
TRBV7-2	NA	TRBJ1-5	NA	TGTGCCAGCAGCCCGAATGCGGGGGGGGGTCAGCCCCAGCATTTT	CASSPNAGGGQPQHF
TRBV27	NA	TRBJ2-7	NA	TGTGCCAGCAGTTTATCTCCGGGCACTAGTAGCTCCTACGAGCAGTACTTC	CASSLSPGTSSSYEQYF
TRBV12-3/TRBV12-4	few	TRBJ1-5	TRBD1	TGTGCCAGCAGTTTAACAGGGGTGAATCAGCCCCAGCATTTT	CASSLTGVNQPQHF
TRBV29-1	few	TRBJ2-5	NA	TGCAGCGTTGACCAGGACGCCACGACCCAGTACTTC	CSVDQDATTQYF
TRBV11-2	NA	TRBJ1-3	NA	TGTGCCAGCAGCTTAGGGCTGAACTCTGGAAACACCATATATTTT	CASSLGLNSGNTIYF
TRBV7-2	many	TRBJ2-7	TRBD2	TGTGCCAGCAGCTTATCCCAGGGACTATCCTACGAGCAGTACTTC	CASSLSQGLSYEQYF
TRBV4-1	few	TRBJ1-3	NA	TGCGCCAGCAGCCAAGAAAGGTTGCCTGGAAACACCATATATTTT	CASSQERLPGNTIYF
TRBV29-1	NA	TRBJ2-6	NA	TGCAGCGTTATCACCGGGGCCAACGTCCTGACTTTC	CSVITGANVLTF
TRBV20-1	NA	TRBJ2-1	TRBD2	TGCAGTGCTAGGCCGAGCGGGGGGGGCAATGAGCAGTTCTTC	CSARPSGGGNEQFF
TRBV7-6	few	TRBJ2-7	TRBD1	TGTGCCAGCAGCTTAATTCAGGGGACAGCCTACGAGCAGTACTTC	CASSLIQGTAYEQYF
TRBV20-1	NA	TRBJ2-1	NA	TGCAGTGCTAGGTCCCATTTCGGGGGCAATGAGCAGTTCTTC	CSARSHFGGNEQFF
TRBV6-5	many	TRBJ1-4	NA	TGTGCCAGCAGTTACGTGGGGGGCTTAGGTGAAAAACTGTTTTTT	CASSYVGGLGEKLFF
TRBV20-1	NA	TRBJ2-4	NA	TGCAGTATTAGCGGCCCACTAGCCAAAAACATTCAGTACTTC	CSISGPLAKNIQYF
TRBV9	NA	TRBJ2-1	NA	TGTGCCAGCAGCGTAGCGCTGACTTCCTACAATGAGCAGTTCTTC	CASSVALTSYNEQFF